The T cell receptor beta chain described here comes from a study of cytomegalovirus exposure and HLA in healthy donors. Notes on the study in general: It was 164 TCR beta chains that were listed as cytomegalovirus-associated. In vitro confirmation showed a few CMV-associated chains to be CMV antigen specific. Using the classifier, cytomegalovirus status was reportedly diagnosed with high specificity and sensitivity.

The validation cohort, a group of over a hundred subjects, included the donors and was separate from the approximately 670-subject first cohort. CDR3 length: 14 residues. From germline, CDR1 is SEHNR and CDR2 FQNEAQ (reference sequence). The V segment lost 3 bases and the J segment 4 bases; nucleotides outside the gene matches: 5. This clone was counted a few times. Its specificity is unknown. Clones were read by immunoSEQ multiplex PCR, and TCRdb kept only the in-frame ones, dropping some. The sample records about 220,000 clones, 75% to 90% being singletons. The chain recombines TRBV7-9 with TRBJ1-2; 7 bases align to TRBD1. Sequencing was done on a sample of PBMCs. The TCR comes from a woman in her thirties in good health and CMV-seropositive. CDR3 sequence reads: CASSFEGATYGYTF. The CDR3 nucleotides read TGTGCCAGCAGCTTTGAGGGGGCTACCTATGGCTACACCTTC.